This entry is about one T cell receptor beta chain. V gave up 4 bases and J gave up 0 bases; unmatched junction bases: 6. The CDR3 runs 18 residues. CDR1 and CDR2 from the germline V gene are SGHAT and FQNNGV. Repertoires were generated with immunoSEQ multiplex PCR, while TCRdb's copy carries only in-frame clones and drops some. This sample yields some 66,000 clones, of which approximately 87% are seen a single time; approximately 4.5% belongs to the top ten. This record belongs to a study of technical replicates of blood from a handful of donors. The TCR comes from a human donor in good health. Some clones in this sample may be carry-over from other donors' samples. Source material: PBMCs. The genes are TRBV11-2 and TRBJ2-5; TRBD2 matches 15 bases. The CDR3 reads CASSSRTSGRAYQETQYF. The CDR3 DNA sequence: TGTGCCAGCAGCTCTCGGACTAGCGGGAGGGCGTACCAAGAGACCCAGTACTTC.